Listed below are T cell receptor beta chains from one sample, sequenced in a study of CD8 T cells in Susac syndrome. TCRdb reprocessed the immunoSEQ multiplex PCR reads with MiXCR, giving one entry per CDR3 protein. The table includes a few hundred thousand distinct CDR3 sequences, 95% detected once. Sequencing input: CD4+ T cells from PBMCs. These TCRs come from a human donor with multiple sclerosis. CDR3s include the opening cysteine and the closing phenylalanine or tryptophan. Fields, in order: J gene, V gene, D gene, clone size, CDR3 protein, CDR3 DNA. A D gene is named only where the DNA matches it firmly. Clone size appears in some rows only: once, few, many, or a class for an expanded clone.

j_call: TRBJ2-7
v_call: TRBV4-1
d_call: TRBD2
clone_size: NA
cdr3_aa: CASSQDSGSFYEQYF
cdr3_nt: TGCGCCAGCAGCCAAGATAGCGGGAGTTTTTACGAGCAGTACTTC

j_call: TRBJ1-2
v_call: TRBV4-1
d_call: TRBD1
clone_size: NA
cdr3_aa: CASSHRDRVGYTF
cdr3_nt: TGCGCCAGCAGCCATAGGGACAGGGTTGGCTACACCTTC

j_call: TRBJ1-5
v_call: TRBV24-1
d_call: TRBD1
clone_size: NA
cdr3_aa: CATSESDRGRRPIHSNQPQHF
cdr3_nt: TGTGCCACCAGTGAATCGGACAGGGGGCGCCGCCCAATACATAGCAATCAGCCCCAGCATTTT

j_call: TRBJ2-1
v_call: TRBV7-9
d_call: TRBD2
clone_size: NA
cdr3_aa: CASSSLAGGDNEQFF
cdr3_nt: TGTGCCAGCAGCTCTCTAGCGGGAGGGGACAATGAGCAGTTCTTC

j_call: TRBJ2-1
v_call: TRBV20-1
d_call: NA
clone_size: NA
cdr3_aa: CSARAAGLALNEQFF
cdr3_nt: TGCAGTGCTAGAGCTGCCGGACTGGCCCTCAATGAGCAGTTCTTC

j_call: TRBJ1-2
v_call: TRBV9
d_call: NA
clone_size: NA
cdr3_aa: CASSGRTGRGYTF
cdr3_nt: TGTGCCAGCAGCGGAAGAACAGGGCGAGGCTACACCTTC

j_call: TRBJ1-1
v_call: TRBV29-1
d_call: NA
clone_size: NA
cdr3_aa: CSAVSFWGTEAFF
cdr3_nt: TGCAGCGCCGTTAGTTTCTGGGGCACTGAAGCTTTCTTT

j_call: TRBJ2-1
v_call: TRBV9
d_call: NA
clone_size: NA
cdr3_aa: CASSVGGASNNEQFF
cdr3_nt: TGTGCCAGCAGCGTAGGGGGGGCCTCAAACAATGAGCAGTTCTTC

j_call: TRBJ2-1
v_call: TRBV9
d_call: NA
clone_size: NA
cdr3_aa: CASSAGRNSYNEQFF
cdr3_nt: TGTGCCAGCAGCGCCGGGAGAAACTCCTACAATGAGCAGTTCTTC

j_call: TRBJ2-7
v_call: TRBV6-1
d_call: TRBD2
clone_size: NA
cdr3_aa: CASRQQGLAGSGEQYF
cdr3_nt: TGTGCCAGCAGACAGCAGGGACTAGCGGGATCCGGCGAGCAGTACTTC

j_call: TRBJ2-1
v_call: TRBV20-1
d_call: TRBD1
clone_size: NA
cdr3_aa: CSAREGTGRFYNEQFF
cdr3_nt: TGCAGTGCTAGAGAGGGGACAGGGCGATTCTACAATGAGCAGTTCTTC

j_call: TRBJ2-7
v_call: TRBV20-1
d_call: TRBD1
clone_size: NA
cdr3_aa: CSAIRDRGRDEQYF
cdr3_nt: TGCAGTGCAATTAGGGACAGGGGGCGCGACGAGCAGTACTTC

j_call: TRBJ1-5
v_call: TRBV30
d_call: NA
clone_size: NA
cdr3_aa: CAWSAKLGISQPQHF
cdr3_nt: TGTGCCTGGAGTGCGAAGTTAGGAATTAGTCAGCCCCAGCATTTT

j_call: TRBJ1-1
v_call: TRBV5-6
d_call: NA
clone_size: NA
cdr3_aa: CASRDPRDEDTEAFF
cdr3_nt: TGTGCCAGCAGGGACCCCAGGGATGAGGACACTGAAGCTTTCTTT

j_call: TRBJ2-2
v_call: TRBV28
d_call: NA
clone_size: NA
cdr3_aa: CASNPGGSHTGELFF
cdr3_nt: TGTGCCAGCAATCCCGGGGGAAGTCACACCGGGGAGCTGTTTTTT

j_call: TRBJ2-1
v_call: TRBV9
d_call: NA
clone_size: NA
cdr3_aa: CASSPVYRTRTDNEQFF
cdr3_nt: TGTGCCAGCAGCCCGGTCTATAGGACTCGAACCGACAATGAGCAGTTCTTC

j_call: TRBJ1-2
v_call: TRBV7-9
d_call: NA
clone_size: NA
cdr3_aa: CASSFGSNYGYTF
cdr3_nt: TGTGCCAGCAGCTTTGGGTCCAACTATGGCTACACCTTC

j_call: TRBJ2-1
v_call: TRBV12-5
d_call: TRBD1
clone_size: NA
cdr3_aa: CASGPATGGKEQFF
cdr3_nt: TGTGCTAGTGGTCCAGCGACAGGGGGCAAGGAGCAGTTCTTC

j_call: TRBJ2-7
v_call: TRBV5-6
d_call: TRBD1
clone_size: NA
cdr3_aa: CASSLLRDRGQWEQYF
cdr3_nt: TGTGCCAGCAGCTTGTTGCGCGACAGGGGGCAATGGGAGCAGTACTTC

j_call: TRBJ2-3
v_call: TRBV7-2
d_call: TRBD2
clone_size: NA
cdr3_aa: CANSATSGGPRVDTQYF
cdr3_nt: TGTGCCAACAGCGCTACTAGCGGGGGGCCCCGGGTAGATACGCAGTATTTT

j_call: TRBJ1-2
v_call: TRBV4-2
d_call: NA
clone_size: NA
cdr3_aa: CASRGGSPSNYGYTF
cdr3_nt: TGTGCCAGCAGGGGGGGCAGCCCCTCAAACTATGGCTACACCTTC

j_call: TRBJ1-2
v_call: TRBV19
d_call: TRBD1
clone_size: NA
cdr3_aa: CASNRQGAGGYTF
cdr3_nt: TGTGCCAGTAACCGACAGGGGGCTGGTGGCTACACCTTC

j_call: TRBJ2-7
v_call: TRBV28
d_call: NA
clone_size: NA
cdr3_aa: CASTTAWSTDYEQYF
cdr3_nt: TGTGCCAGCACCACAGCCTGGTCGACAGACTACGAGCAGTACTTC

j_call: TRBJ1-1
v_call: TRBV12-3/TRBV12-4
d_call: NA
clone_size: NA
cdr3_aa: CASSFGGLGTEAFF
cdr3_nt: TGTGCCAGCAGTTTTGGGGGGCTAGGAACTGAAGCTTTCTTT

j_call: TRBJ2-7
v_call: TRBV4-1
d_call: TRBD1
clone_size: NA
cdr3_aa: CASSQDWTGGLDEQYF
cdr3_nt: TGCGCCAGCAGCCAAGATTGGACAGGGGGCCTCGACGAGCAGTACTTC

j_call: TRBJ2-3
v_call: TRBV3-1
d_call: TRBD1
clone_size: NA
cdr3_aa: CASRPDDGQGAADTQYF
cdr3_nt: TGTGCCAGCAGACCGGATGATGGACAGGGGGCAGCAGATACGCAGTATTTT

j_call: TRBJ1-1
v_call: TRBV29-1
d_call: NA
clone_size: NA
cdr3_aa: CSVDRGGEIEAFF
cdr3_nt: TGCAGCGTTGATCGGGGCGGCGAAATTGAAGCTTTCTTT

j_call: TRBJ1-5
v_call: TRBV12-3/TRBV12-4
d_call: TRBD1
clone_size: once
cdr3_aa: CASSVPGQGGSQPQHF
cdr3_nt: TGTGCCAGCAGTGTACCCGGACAGGGAGGGAGTCAGCCCCAGCATTTT